These T cell receptor beta chains were read from a single sample in a study of blood T cell repertoires in COVID-19. The method was immunoSEQ multiplex PCR; TCRdb's version includes in-frame clones alone and lacks a portion of them. Of a few hundred thousand clones listed, under 90% are singletons. The material sequenced was PBMCs or T cells enriched from blood (not recorded which). The receptor set was obtained from a man aged 30 to 39 with acute COVID-19. The CDR3 runs from the conserved cysteine through the conserved F or W. A clone size is listed for some rows: how often the clone was seen (once, few, many), or a class if it is expanded.

size	J	V	CDR3
NA	TRBJ2-1	TRBV5-1	CASSLSGLYEQFF
NA	TRBJ2-3	TRBV6-5	CASTPEGGSTDTQYF
NA	TRBJ1-1	TRBV6-6	CASTVTQPLTEAFF
NA	TRBJ2-5	TRBV24-1	CATSGDAAGGKTQYF
NA	TRBJ2-2	TRBV24-1	CATGQGYGTGELFF
NA	TRBJ2-3	TRBV5-4	CASSPRIANPTDTQYF
NA	TRBJ1-3	TRBV7-9	CASSLVQWSSGNTIYF
NA	TRBJ1-5	TRBV7-9	CASSGGQGGQPQHF
NA	TRBJ2-3	TRBV30	CARRRESTDTQYF
NA	TRBJ2-5	TRBV24-1	CATSDSASGGDQETQYF
NA	TRBJ1-6	TRBV2	CASRGGNSPLHF
once	TRBJ1-2	TRBV7-8	CASSLERTGRWSYTF
NA	TRBJ2-5	TRBV4-1	CASSQARQETQYF
few	TRBJ1-5	TRBV5-8	CASSGQLNQPQHF
few	TRBJ2-2	TRBV3-1/TRBV3-2	CASSSGQGNTGELFF
NA	TRBJ2-2	TRBV6-5	CASEGKNTGELFF
NA	TRBJ1-2	TRBV6-2/TRBV6-3	CASSTLRGQGNYGYTF
NA	TRBJ1-1	TRBV27	CASSFSSHRGSEAFF
NA	TRBJ2-2	TRBV28	CASSFYSTGELFF
NA	TRBJ2-6	TRBV14	CASSQESPTSGANVLTF
once	TRBJ2-4	TRBV21-1	CAIPPDSAKNIQYF
few	TRBJ2-1	TRBV6-4	CASSGTGAPGEQFF
NA	TRBJ1-1	TRBV19	CATLTGGNTEAFF
NA	TRBJ2-6	TRBV6-5	CASSYERGAGANVLTF
NA	TRBJ1-1	TRBV5-1	CASSVSRNTEAFF
once	TRBJ1-4	TRBV9	CASSGGTGGGEKLFF
NA	TRBJ2-5	TRBV18	CASSPAAPPQETQYF
NA	TRBJ2-1	TRBV5-6	CASSFFPSVAEGDEQFF
NA	TRBJ2-1	TRBV12-5	CASGFLLAGSYNEQFF
NA	TRBJ1-2	TRBV4-1	CASSHLPLSYGYTF
NA	TRBJ2-3	TRBV6-5	CASRERGYTDTQYF
NA	TRBJ2-5	TRBV7-2	CASSLGTGGWRSETQYF
NA	TRBJ1-4	TRBV7-9	CASSSSDRFATNEKLFF
NA	TRBJ2-1	TRBV5-5	CASSLERGEQFF
NA	TRBJ2-1	TRBV24-1	CATSGPAGDKDNEQFF
NA	TRBJ1-5	TRBV10-3	CAISTDRGRQPQHF
NA	TRBJ1-6	TRBV5-5	CASSTGLVPLHF
NA	TRBJ2-3	TRBV7-9	CASSPRGTAFTDTQYF
NA	TRBJ1-5	TRBV27	CASSLSTTASNQPQHF
NA	TRBJ1-2	TRBV6-5	CASSYTYRGEGYTF
NA	TRBJ1-1	TRBV7-9	CASSVRGANTEAFF
NA	TRBJ2-5	TRBV7-2	CASSESRLYQETQYF
NA	TRBJ1-1	TRBV27	CASSTMHRMNMNTEAFF
NA	TRBJ2-5	TRBV5-1	CASSLVAGGEETQYF
NA	TRBJ2-2	TRBV5-4	CASSFRTLVSGELFF
NA	TRBJ1-2	TRBV28	CASSLYTVGNYGYTF
NA	TRBJ2-1	TRBV7-8	CASSLEAGGFDEQFF
NA	TRBJ1-4	TRBV5-6	CASSLTVSEKLFF
NA	TRBJ2-1	TRBV30	CAWGIGPLKNNEQFF
NA	TRBJ2-5	TRBV5-4	CASSREAAETQYF
few	TRBJ2-2	TRBV12-3/TRBV12-4	CASSSLAGGELFF
NA	TRBJ1-2	TRBV5-1	CASSLAGTGLDGYTF
many	TRBJ1-1	TRBV5-6	CASSSAGAYAFF
NA	TRBJ1-1	TRBV28	CASSLQGRLQGNTEAFF
once	TRBJ2-1	TRBV19	CASRPLGRRDLTYNEQFF
NA	TRBJ1-1	TRBV28	CASSRVTLTEAFF
few	TRBJ1-1	TRBV25-1	CASSTGNTEAFF
NA	TRBJ1-5	TRBV6-1	CASSENRGRSNQPQHF
NA	TRBJ2-1	TRBV24-1	CATSGKTSGGTFYNEQFF
NA	TRBJ1-1	TRBV28	CASSLHPAGAFF